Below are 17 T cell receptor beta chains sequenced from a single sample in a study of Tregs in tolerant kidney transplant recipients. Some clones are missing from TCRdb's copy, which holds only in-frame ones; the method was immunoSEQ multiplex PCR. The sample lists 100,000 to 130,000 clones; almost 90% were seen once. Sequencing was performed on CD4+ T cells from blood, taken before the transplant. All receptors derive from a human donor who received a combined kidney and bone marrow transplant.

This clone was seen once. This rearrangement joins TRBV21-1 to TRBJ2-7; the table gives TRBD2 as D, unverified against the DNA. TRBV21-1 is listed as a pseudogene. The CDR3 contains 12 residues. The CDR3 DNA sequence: TGTGCCAGCAGCAAAAGGAGAGCCGAGCAGTACTTC. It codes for CASSKRRAEQYF.

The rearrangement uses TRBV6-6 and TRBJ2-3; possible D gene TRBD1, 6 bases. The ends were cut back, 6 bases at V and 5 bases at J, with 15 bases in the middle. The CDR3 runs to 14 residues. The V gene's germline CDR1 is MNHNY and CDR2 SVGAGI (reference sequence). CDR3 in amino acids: CASRTPGVRDTQYF. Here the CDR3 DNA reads TGTGCCAGCAGAACCCCAGGGGTTCGAGATACGCAGTATTTT.

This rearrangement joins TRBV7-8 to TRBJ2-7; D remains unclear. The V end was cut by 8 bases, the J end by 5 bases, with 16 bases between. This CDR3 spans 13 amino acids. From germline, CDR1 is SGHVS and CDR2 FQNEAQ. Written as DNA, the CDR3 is TGTGCCAGCTCCCCGCCGACTCGAGACGAGCAGTACTTC. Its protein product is CASSPPTRDEQYF.

In DNA, the CDR3 is TGCGCCAGCAGGCAGGGACAGGGCTCTGGAAACACCATATATTTT. Translated, it gives CASRQGQGSGNTIYF. The chain is built from TRBV5-1 and TRBJ1-3, with 9 nucleotides matching TRBD1. Trimming removed 5 bases from V and 0 bases from J; junction bases left unmatched: 3. The CDR3 has 15 residues. Germline CDR1 reads SGHRS; CDR2 reads YFSETQ.

The CDR3 here is CASSSEGGGTDTQYF. The CDR3 DNA is TGTGCCAGCAGCTCGGAAGGGGGCGGCACAGATACGCAGTATTTT. The chain recombines TRBV2 with TRBJ2-3; 7 positions match TRBD1. J was trimmed by 1 base and V by 6 bases; bases with no gene match: 7. From germline, CDR1 is SNHLY and CDR2 FYNNEI. This CDR3 is built from 15 residues.

The CDR3 reads CATGGPSTDTQYF. The CDR3 DNA follows: TGTGCCACCGGGGGGCCTAGCACAGATACGCAGTATTTT. V is TRBV6-5 and J is TRBJ2-3, with D perhaps matching TRBD2 (7 bases). Trimming removed 10 bases at V and 0 bases at J, with 11 bases between. The CDR3 sequence is 13 residues long. Looked up from germline, CDR1 is MNHEY and CDR2 is SVGAGI.

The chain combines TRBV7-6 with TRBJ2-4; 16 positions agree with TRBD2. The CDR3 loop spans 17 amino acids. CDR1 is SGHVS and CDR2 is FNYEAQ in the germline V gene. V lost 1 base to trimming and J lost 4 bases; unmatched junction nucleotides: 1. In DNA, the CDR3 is TGTGCCAGCAGCTTAGGGGGACTAGCGGGAGGGAAAAACATTCAGTACTTC. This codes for CASSLGGLAGGKNIQYF.

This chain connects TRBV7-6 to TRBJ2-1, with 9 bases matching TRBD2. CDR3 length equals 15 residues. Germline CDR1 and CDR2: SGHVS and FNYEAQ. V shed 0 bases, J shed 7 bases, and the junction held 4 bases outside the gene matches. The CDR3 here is CASSLALRGGNEQFF. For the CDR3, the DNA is TGTGCCAGCAGCTTAGCGTTGCGGGGGGGAAATGAGCAGTTCTTC.

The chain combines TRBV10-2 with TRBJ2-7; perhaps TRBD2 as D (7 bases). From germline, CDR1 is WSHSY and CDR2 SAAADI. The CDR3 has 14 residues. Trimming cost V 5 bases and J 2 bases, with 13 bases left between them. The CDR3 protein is CASSRRGGAYEQYF. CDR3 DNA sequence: TGCGCCAGCAGTCGTAGGGGGGGGGCCTACGAGCAGTACTTC.

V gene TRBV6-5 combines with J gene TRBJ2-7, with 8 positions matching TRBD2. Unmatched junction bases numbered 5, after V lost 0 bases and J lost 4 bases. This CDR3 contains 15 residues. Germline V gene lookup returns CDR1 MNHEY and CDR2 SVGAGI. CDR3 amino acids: CASSYSGAGGYEQYF. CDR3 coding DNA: TGTGCCAGCAGTTACTCGGGGGCGGGGGGATACGAGCAGTACTTC.

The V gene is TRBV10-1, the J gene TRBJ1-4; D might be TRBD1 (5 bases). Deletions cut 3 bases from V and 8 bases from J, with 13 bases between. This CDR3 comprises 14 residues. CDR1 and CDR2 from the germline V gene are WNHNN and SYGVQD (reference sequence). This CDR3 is CASSEEGAPEKLFF. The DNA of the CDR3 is TGCGCCAGCAGTGAAGAAGGGGCCCCCGAAAAACTGTTTTTT.

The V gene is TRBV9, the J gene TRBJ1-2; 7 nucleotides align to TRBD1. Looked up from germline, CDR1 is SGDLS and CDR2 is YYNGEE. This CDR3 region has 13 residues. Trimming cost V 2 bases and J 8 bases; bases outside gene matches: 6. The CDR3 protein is CASSVGPGGGYTF. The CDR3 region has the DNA TGTGCCAGCAGCGTCGGGCCAGGGGGGGGCTACACCTTC.

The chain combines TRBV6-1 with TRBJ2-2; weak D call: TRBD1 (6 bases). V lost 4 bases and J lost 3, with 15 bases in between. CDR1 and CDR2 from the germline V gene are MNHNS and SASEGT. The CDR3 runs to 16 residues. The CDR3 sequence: CASSATRGWDTGELFF. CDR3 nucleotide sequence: TGTGCCAGCAGTGCGACGAGGGGGTGGGACACCGGGGAGCTGTTTTTT.

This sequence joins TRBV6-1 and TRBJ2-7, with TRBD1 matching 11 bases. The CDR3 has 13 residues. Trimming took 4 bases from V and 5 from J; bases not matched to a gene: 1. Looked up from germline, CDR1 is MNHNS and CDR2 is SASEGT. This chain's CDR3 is CASSVGQGDEQYF. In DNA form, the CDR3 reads TGTGCCAGCAGTGTGGGACAGGGGGACGAGCAGTACTTC.

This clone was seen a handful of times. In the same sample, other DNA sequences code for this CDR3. The chain's CDR3 is CASSPGTGGTEAFF. Here the CDR3 DNA reads TGTGCCAGCTCACCTGGGACAGGGGGCACTGAAGCTTTCTTT. This chain uses TRBV18 with TRBJ1-1; TRBD1 agrees at 11 bases. The CDR3 has 14 amino acids. Germline CDR1 and CDR2: KGHSH and LQKENI. Trimming cost V 3 bases and J 4 bases; bases outside gene matches: 1.

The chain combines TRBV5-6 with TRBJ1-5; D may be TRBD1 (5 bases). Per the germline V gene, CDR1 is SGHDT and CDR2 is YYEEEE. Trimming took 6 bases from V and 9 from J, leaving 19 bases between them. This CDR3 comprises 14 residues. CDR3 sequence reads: CASTPGSRPLPQHF. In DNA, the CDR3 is TGTGCCAGCACCCCAGGGTCTCGGCCATTGCCCCAGCATTTT.

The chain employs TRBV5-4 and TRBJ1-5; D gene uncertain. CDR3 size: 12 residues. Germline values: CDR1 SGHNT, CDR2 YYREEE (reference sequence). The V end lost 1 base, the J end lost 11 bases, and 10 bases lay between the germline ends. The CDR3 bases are TGTGCCAGCAGCTTGTACGGGTCCGCCCAGCATTTT. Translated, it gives CASSLYGSAQHF.